The 15 T cell receptor beta chains given below trace back to one sample, sequenced in a study of early T cells in non-severe SARS-CoV-2 infection. MiXCR, run by TCRdb on the 5' RACE reads, gives a single entry per CDR3 protein. The sample carries about 33,000 distinct CDR3 sequences, around 7% recorded once. Specimen: whole blood. The receptors shown here come from an adult who was a healthcare worker with PCR-confirmed SARS-CoV-2 infection or an uninfected control (not recorded which).

The chain uses TRBV10-2 and TRBJ2-5, with D possibly being TRBD1 (6 bases). This CDR3 contains 13 residues. Germline V gene lookup returns CDR1 WSHSY and CDR2 SAAADI. The germline V and J ends were trimmed by 4 bases and 1 base, with 7 bases remaining between them. The CDR3, as DNA: TGCGCCAGCAGTGTGGACAGCCAAGAGACCCAGTACTTC. Amino acid sequence: CASSVDSQETQYF.

The chain recombines TRBV9 with TRBJ2-7; 11 bases match TRBD1. CDR1 and CDR2 from the germline V gene are SGDLS and YYNGEE. Trimming at V came to 4 bases and at J to 0 bases, leaving 3 bases not matched to a gene. The CDR3 runs 15 residues. The CDR3 sequence: CASSRDRGASYEQYF. In nucleotides, the CDR3 is TGTGCCAGCAGCCGGGACAGGGGGGCCTCCTACGAGCAGTACTTC.

This clonotype has just a few counts. The chain links TRBV7-8 to TRBJ2-7; 7 bases line up with TRBD2. With V trimmed by 2 bases and J by 6 bases, 13 bases remained unmatched. Germline lookup yields CDR1 SGHVS and CDR2 FQNEAQ. The CDR3 has 16 residues. The CDR3 loop is CASSLWTGLPPREQYF. CDR3 nucleotides: TGTGCCAGCAGCTTATGGACGGGACTACCCCCTCGCGAGCAGTACTTC.

This clonotype occurred many times. The gene calls are TRBV30 and TRBJ2-1; D may be TRBD1 (5 bases). Trimming left V 0 bases short and J 0 bases short, with 12 bases between. The CDR3 extends over 16 amino acids. Germline loops: CDR1 GTSNPN, CDR2 SVGIG (reference sequence). CDR3 nucleotide sequence: TGTGCCTGGAGTGTTTTCCCCGGACACTCCTACAATGAGCAGTTCTTC. Translating gives CAWSVFPGHSYNEQFF.

This clonotype has a handful of counts. The chain's CDR3 is CASSPRTSGRGEQYF. DNA for the CDR3: TGTGCCAGCAGCCCGCGCACTAGCGGGAGAGGCGAGCAGTACTTC. V usage is TRBV9 and J usage is TRBJ2-7, with 11 bases lining up with TRBD2. Germline CDR1 and CDR2: SGDLS and YYNGEE. With V trimmed by 4 bases and J by 6 bases, 9 bases remained unmatched. This CDR3 is 15 amino acids long.

This clonotype was seen only once. A much larger clone differs from this one at a single base, so this may be a read error. The chain employs TRBV4-1 and TRBJ2-5; 10 bases map to TRBD2. V gave up 4 bases and J gave up 1 base; unmatched junction bases: 3. Germline-derived CDR1 and CDR2 are MGHRA and YSYEKL. This CDR3 comprises 15 residues. The CDR3 loop is CASSLSGRTQETQYF. In DNA, the CDR3 is TGCGCCAGCAGCCTTAGCGGGAGGACCCAAGAGACCCAGTACTTC.

This clonotype was counted ten times or more. The CDR3 DNA is TGTGCCAGCAGTCAGGGGGGCTCTGGGGCCAACGTCCTGACTTTC. Translating it yields CASSQGGSGANVLTF. This chain joins TRBV6-6 and TRBJ2-6, with TRBD1 as a possible D gene (7 bases). This CDR3 spans 15 amino acids. CDR1 is MNHNY, CDR2 SVGAGI, per germline (reference sequence). The V end was cut by 5 bases, the J end by 0 bases, with 8 bases between.

In its sample, this clonotype was seen many times. CDR3: CASSLMDSIYYGYTF. The CDR3 DNA follows: TGTGCCAGCAGTTTGATGGACAGTATATACTATGGCTACACCTTC. V usage is TRBV12-3 or TRBV12-4 and J usage is TRBJ1-2, with a possible D match to TRBD1 (6 bases). The CDR3 is made up of 15 amino acids. The ends were cut back, 3 bases at V and 3 bases at J, with 14 bases in the middle.

Many counts were recorded for this clonotype. This chain joins TRBV29-1 and TRBJ2-1; 10 bases match TRBD2. Germline V gene sequence: CDR1 SQVTM, CDR2 ANQGSEA. This CDR3 is built from 16 residues. Trimming removed 5 bases from V and 8 bases from J; junction bases left unmatched: 15. CDR3 nucleotide sequence: TGCAGCGTTCTCCTCTTACTAGCGGGAAGTGGGGATGAGCAGTTCTTC. Protein: CSVLLLLAGSGDEQFF.

This clonotype was picked up a small number of times. The rearrangement joins TRBV11-2 to TRBJ2-1, with 7 bases aligning to TRBD2. V lost 3 bases to trimming and J lost 6 bases; unmatched junction nucleotides: 8. The CDR3 consists of 15 residues. Germline V gene lookup returns CDR1 SGHAT and CDR2 FQNNGV. The CDR3, as DNA: TGTGCCAGCAGCTTTCTAGGACTAGTTATCAATGAGCAGTTCTTC. As protein: CASSFLGLVINEQFF.

J is TRBJ2-1 and V is TRBV29-1; 8 bases align to TRBD2. The V segment lost 4 bases and the J segment 0 bases; nucleotides outside the gene matches: 11. This CDR3 has 17 residues. CDR1 SQVTM and CDR2 ANQGSEA come from the germline V gene. CDR3 loop: CSVVRAGGTHSYNEQFF. The CDR3 DNA is TGCAGCGTTGTCCGGGCGGGAGGCACCCACTCCTACAATGAGCAGTTCTTC.

This clonotype was detected many times. J is TRBJ1-5 and V is TRBV28; D not resolved. Germline V gene sequence: CDR1 MDHEN, CDR2 SYDVKM. The CDR3 is 14 amino acids. Between the trimmed V and J ends, which lost 6 bases and 1 base, there was a span of 10 bases. The CDR3 here is CASRGSGSNQPQHF. The CDR3 DNA sequence: TGTGCCAGCAGAGGGTCGGGGAGCAATCAGCCCCAGCATTTT.

This clonotype was seen repeatedly, ten times or more. The chain carries TRBV29-1 and TRBJ2-5; 10 bases are shared with TRBD2. CDR3 length equals 14 residues. Germline CDR1 is SQVTM and CDR2 is ANQGSEA. The CDR3 DNA is TGCAGTCCGGGGCTAGCGGGAGCGCGAGAGACCCAGTACTTC. Translation gives CSPGLAGARETQYF.

This clonotype was recorded a few times. The chain has TRBV28 and TRBJ2-1; 10 nucleotides agree with TRBD2. The germline CDR1 and CDR2 sequences are MDHEN and SYDVKM. Losses at the gene ends were 6 bases for V and 7 bases for J; bases not matched to a gene: 6. The CDR3 has 14 amino acids. CDR3 sequence reads: CASSTGLASNEQFF. Here the CDR3 DNA reads TGTGCCAGCAGCACGGGACTAGCGTCAAATGAGCAGTTCTTC. Based on the CDR3 plus reference TRBV28 and TRBJ2-1, the full variable domain is DVKVTQSSRYLVKRTGEKVFLECVQDMDHENMFWYRQDPGLGLRLIYFSYDVKMKEKGDIPEGYSVSREKKERFSLILESASTNQTSMYLCASSTGLASNEQFFGPGTRLTVL.

As to this clonotype: Here the CDR3 omits its conserved ending phenylalanine or tryptophan, so a read error is the likely source. CDR3 sequence: CASSQGPGGAAGGNEQFS. CDR3 coding DNA: TGTGCCAGCAGCCAAGGGCCGGGAGGGGCTGCTGGTGGCAATGAGCAGTTCTCC. The chain combines TRBV4-2 with TRBJ2-1; 8 nucleotides align to TRBD2. Losses at the gene ends were 1 base for V and 6 bases for J; bases not matched to a gene: 14. The CDR3 length is 18 residues. Germline CDR1 LGHNA, CDR2 YNFKEQ.